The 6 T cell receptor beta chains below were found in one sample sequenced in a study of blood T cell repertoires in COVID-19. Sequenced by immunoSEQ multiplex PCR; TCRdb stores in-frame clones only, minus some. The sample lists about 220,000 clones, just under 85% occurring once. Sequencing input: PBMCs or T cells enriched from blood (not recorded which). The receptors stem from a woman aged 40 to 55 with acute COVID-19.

The CDR3 bases are TGCGCCAGCAGCCAAGATTTTACGATGCGGGCTCAAGAGACCCAGTACTTC. It translates to CASSQDFTMRAQETQYF. The chain couples TRBV4-3 to TRBJ2-5; TRBD2 is a possible D gene (5 bases). Germline loops: CDR1 LGHNA, CDR2 YSLEER. The V and J ends lost 0 bases and 2 bases respectively, with 16 bases between them. This CDR3 spans 17 amino acids.

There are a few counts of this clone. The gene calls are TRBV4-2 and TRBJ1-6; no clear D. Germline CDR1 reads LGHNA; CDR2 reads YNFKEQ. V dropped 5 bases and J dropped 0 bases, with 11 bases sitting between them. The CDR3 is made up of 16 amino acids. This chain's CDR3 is CASSAEVSSYNSPLHF. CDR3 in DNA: TGTGCCAGCAGCGCCGAAGTTAGCTCCTATAATTCACCCCTCCACTTT.

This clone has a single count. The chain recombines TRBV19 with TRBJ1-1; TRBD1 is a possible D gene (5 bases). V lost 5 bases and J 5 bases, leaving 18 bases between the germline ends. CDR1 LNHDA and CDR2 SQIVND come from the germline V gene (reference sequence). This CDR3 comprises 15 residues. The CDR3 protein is CASSPRQSGGTEAFF. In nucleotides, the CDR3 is TGTGCCAGTAGTCCCCGACAGTCTGGGGGGACTGAAGCTTTCTTT.

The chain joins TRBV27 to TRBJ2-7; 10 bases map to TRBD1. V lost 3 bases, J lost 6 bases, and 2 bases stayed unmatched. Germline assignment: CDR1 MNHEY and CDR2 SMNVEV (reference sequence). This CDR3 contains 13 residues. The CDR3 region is CASSLTGGLEQYF. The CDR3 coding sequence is TGTGCCAGCAGTTTGACAGGGGGCCTCGAGCAGTACTTC.

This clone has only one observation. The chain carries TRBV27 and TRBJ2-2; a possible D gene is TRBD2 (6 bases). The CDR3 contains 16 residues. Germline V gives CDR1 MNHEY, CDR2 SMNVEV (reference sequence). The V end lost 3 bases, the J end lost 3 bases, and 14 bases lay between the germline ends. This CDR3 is CASSFSERAYTGELFF. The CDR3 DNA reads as TGTGCCAGCAGTTTTTCAGAGCGGGCCTACACCGGGGAGCTGTTTTTT.

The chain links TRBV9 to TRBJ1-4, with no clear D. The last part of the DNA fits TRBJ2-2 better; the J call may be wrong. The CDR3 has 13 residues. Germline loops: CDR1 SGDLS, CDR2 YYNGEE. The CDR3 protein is CASSPSSTGELFF. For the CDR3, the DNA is TGTGCCAGCAGCCCATCCTCGACAGGGGAGCTGTTTTTT.